The next 13 T cell receptor beta chains were all read from a single sample in a study of blood T cell repertoires in COVID-19 (dated by TCRdb to about 2020). Libraries were constructed by the immunoSEQ multiplex PCR assay. TCRdb provides this immuneACCESS table in a form limited to in-frame rearrangements. Some clones are lacking; in checked studies, under half of them reflect an unresolved V gene, and why the rest are absent is not known. For this sample the table gives about 83,000 clones, of which just over 85% were detected only once. The ten top clones hold approximately 22% of the sample. Sequenced input: peripheral blood. All receptors derive from a woman aged 80 or older in a cohort sampled during active or convalescent COVID-19.

This rearrangement joins TRBV9 to TRBJ1-2; D gene uncertain. The CDR3 contains 15 residues. V shed 1 base and J shed 1 base, with 11 bases lying between them. Germline V gene lookup returns CDR1 SGDLS and CDR2 YYNGEE. DNA for the CDR3: TGTGCCAGCAGCGTACTCGCAGGTCTTAACTATGGCTACACCTTC. It yields the protein CASSVLAGLNYGYTF.

The CDR3 DNA is TGCGCCAGCAGCCAGCCTGAACAGGGAAGCTATGGCTACACCTTC. It codes for CASSQPEQGSYGYTF. The gene calls are TRBV4-1 and TRBJ1-2; maybe TRBD1 (6 bases). This CDR3 has 15 amino acids. Between the trimmed V and J ends, which lost 3 bases and 4 bases, there was a span of 15 bases. Germline V gene lookup returns CDR1 MGHRA and CDR2 YSYEKL.

This chain joins TRBV6-4 and TRBJ2-7; TRBD1 is a possible D gene (6 bases). V lost 6 bases to trimming and J lost 6 bases, with 33 bases between them. The length of the CDR3 is 19 residues. Germline assignment: CDR1 MRHNA and CDR2 SNTAGT. The CDR3 DNA reads TGTGCCAGCAGGAAGGGGGACCCCCGGGACAAAGAATCTTGCCCCGAGCAGTACTTC. This gives the protein CASRKGDPRDKESCPEQYF.

The rearrangement uses TRBV7-3 and TRBJ2-1; 10 nucleotides agree with TRBD2. The ends lost 5 bases at V and 9 bases at J; junction bases unmatched: 7. Germline values: CDR1 SGHTA, CDR2 FQGTGA. The CDR3 has 14 amino acids. The CDR3 region has the DNA TGTGCCAGCAGCCCTAGCGGGAGAGGGGGTGAGCAGTTCTTC. Protein: CASSPSGRGGEQFF.

This clone was detected only once. The chain recombines TRBV6-4 with TRBJ2-7, with 7 bases fitting TRBD1. In germline, CDR1 is MRHNA, CDR2 SNTAGT. This CDR3 region has 13 residues. The V gene end was trimmed by 5 bases and the J gene end by 3 bases; junction bases not matched to a gene: 4. The CDR3 loop reads CASSRDRDYEQYV. CDR3 DNA sequence: TGTGCCAGCAGTCGTGACAGGGACTACGAGCAGTACGTC.

This clone was seen a handful of times. This chain uses TRBV3-1 (or the pseudogene TRBV3-2) with TRBJ1-6; a possible D gene is TRBD1 (5 bases). V gave up 3 bases and J gave up 14 bases, with 14 bases separating them. CDR1 is LGHDT and CDR2 is YNNKEL in the germline V gene (reference sequence). The CDR3 covers 13 residues. The CDR3 here is CASSQSRVATLHF. CDR3 DNA sequence: TGTGCCAGCAGCCAGTCCAGGGTAGCCACCCTCCACTTT.

There are a few counts of this clone. V is TRBV5-5 and J is TRBJ2-1, with D possibly TRBD2 on 5 matching bases. CDR3 length: 14 amino acids. V was pared by 1 base and J by 0 bases, with 5 bases between. The germline CDR1 and CDR2 sequences are SGHKS and YYEKEE (reference sequence). CDR3 DNA sequence: TGTGCCAGCAGCTTGACTAGCTCCTACAATGAGCAGTTCTTC. It codes for CASSLTSSYNEQFF.

The chain combines TRBV6-5 with TRBJ1-6; the D gene is possibly TRBD1 (5 bases). CDR3 length: 13 residues. Germline CDR1 reads MNHEY; CDR2 reads SVGAGI. The V and J ends lost 4 bases and 14 bases respectively, with 15 bases between them. The CDR3: CASSFGGGRALHF. The CDR3 DNA reads as TGTGCCAGCAGTTTCGGGGGAGGTCGGGCCCTCCACTTT.

This sequence joins TRBV2 and TRBJ1-2; 7 bases are shared with TRBD1. Germline assignment: CDR1 SNHLY and CDR2 FYNNEI. V was clipped by 5 bases and J by 2 bases; unmatched bases: 8. The CDR3 has 15 amino acids. The CDR3 sequence is CASSTRDRANYGYTF. The CDR3 bases are TGTGCCAGCAGTACCCGGGACAGAGCGAACTATGGCTACACCTTC.

The chain couples TRBV4-1 to TRBJ2-3; D might be TRBD2 (5 bases). CDR3 length: 13 residues. The V end was cut by 0 bases, the J end by 5 bases, with 6 bases between. Germline V gene data show CDR1 as MGHRA and CDR2 as YSYEKL. The CDR3 DNA is TGCGCCAGCAGCCAAGACCGGGAAGATACGCAGTATTTT. Protein sequence: CASSQDREDTQYF.

The chain combines TRBV5-1 with TRBJ2-3, with no clear D. There are 13 residues in the CDR3. CDR1 and CDR2 from the germline V gene are SGHRS and YFSETQ. Trimming shortened V by 0 bases and J by 1 base, and 3 bases separated the two germline ends. CDR3 DNA sequence: TGCGCCAGCAGCTTGGGCGGCACAGATACGCAGTATTTT. Its translation is CASSLGGTDTQYF.

The chain links TRBV28 to TRBJ1-1, with 7 bases lining up with TRBD1. Trimming removed 6 bases from V and 0 bases from J; junction bases left unmatched: 4. The CDR3 spans 14 residues. Germline loops: CDR1 MDHEN, CDR2 SYDVKM. CDR3 sequence reads: CASRDRSMNTEAFF. For the CDR3, the DNA is TGTGCCAGCAGGGACAGGAGCATGAACACTGAAGCTTTCTTT.

The chain carries TRBV5-6 and TRBJ1-1; D is perhaps TRBD1 (6 bases). CDR3 length: 15 amino acids. V was pared by 0 bases and J by 4 bases, with 13 bases between. Germline CDR1 SGHDT, CDR2 YYEEEE. This chain's CDR3 is CASSLVKGTSTEAFF. The CDR3 DNA is TGTGCCAGCAGCTTGGTTAAGGGGACAAGCACTGAAGCTTTCTTT.